These 16 T cell receptor beta chains share one sample of origin, sequenced in a study of T cell responses to AZD1222 COVID-19 vaccine. Produced via immunoSEQ multiplex PCR; TCRdb's table is partial and in-frame only. This table holds under 150,000 clones, about 90% found once. The starting material was peripheral blood, obtained on day 0 of AZD1222 vaccination. Source of these receptors: an adult in good health.

The chain combines TRBV10-2 with TRBJ1-2, with D possibly being TRBD1 (6 bases). The V end lost 8 bases, the J end lost 4 bases, and 14 bases lay between the germline ends. CDR1 and CDR2 from the germline V gene are WSHSY and SAAADI. The CDR3 covers 13 residues. This CDR3 reads CASAGTQVYGYTF. The CDR3 DNA reads TGCGCCAGCGCCGGGACACAGGTCTATGGCTACACCTTC.

The table lists this clone with a few counts. This specimen includes other DNA sequences encoding the same CDR3. The chain is built from TRBV19 and TRBJ2-7; D uncertain. Trimming removed 5 bases from V and 5 bases from J, with 7 bases in between. The CDR3 is 11 amino acids. CDR1 and CDR2 (germline): LNHDA, SQIVND (reference sequence). In nucleotides, the CDR3 is TGTGCCAGTAGTGACCGGGACGAGCAGTACTTC. It encodes CASSDRDEQYF.

The chain combines TRBV2 with TRBJ2-5; TRBD2 is a possible D gene (5 bases). The CDR3 extends over 15 amino acids. The ends were cut back, 5 bases at V and 2 bases at J, with 15 bases in the middle. Germline assignment: CDR1 SNHLY and CDR2 FYNNEI. The CDR3 reads CASSSHGLGQETQYF. In nucleotides, the CDR3 is TGTGCCAGCAGTTCGCACGGACTGGGACAAGAGACCCAGTACTTC.

The V gene is TRBV15, the J gene TRBJ1-3; 9 nucleotides line up with TRBD1. V trimming: 1 base; J trimming: 6 bases; junction bases outside the gene matches: 4. In germline, CDR1 is LNHNV, CDR2 YYDKDF (reference sequence). CDR3 length: 15 residues. The CDR3 coding sequence is TGTGCCACCAGCAGAGCCGGGACAGGGTTAAACACCATATATTTT. Translation: CATSRAGTGLNTIYF.

This clone was seen just once. The chain uses TRBV25-1 and TRBJ2-5; D is unclear. CDR3 size: 13 residues. Germline V gives CDR1 MGHDK, CDR2 SYGVNS. V lost 3 bases, J lost 2 bases, and 7 bases lay in between. CDR3 DNA sequence: TGTGCCAGCAGTGATCCCCCTCAAGAGACCCAGTACTTC. Its protein is CASSDPPQETQYF.

The chain couples TRBV4-2 to TRBJ2-1; D gene unclear. The CDR3 sequence is 12 residues long. CDR1 and CDR2 from the germline V gene are LGHNA and YNFKEQ. Trimming took off 0 bases at V and 8 bases at J, with 5 bases between the two ends. The DNA for the CDR3 is TGTGCCAGCAGCCAAGATTTGCATGAGCAGTTCTTC. It specifies CASSQDLHEQFF.

The chain combines TRBV27 with TRBJ1-1; D is possibly TRBD1 (6 bases). V lost 9 bases and J 5 bases, leaving 10 bases between the germline ends. Germline V gene data show CDR1 as MNHEY and CDR2 as SMNVEV (reference sequence). There are 11 residues in the CDR3. The CDR3 here is CASARGTEAFF. In nucleotides, the CDR3 is TGTGCCAGTGCCAGGGGTACTGAAGCTTTCTTT.

This sequence joins TRBV13 and TRBJ2-1; D not resolved. Per the germline V gene, CDR1 is PRHDT and CDR2 is FYEKMQ (reference sequence). The V and J ends lost 6 bases and 8 bases respectively, with 17 bases between them. This CDR3 region has 14 residues. CDR3 region: CASSWRTMDYEQFF. CDR3 in DNA: TGTGCCAGCAGTTGGCGTACCATGGATTATGAGCAGTTCTTC. Combining the CDR3 with reference TRBV13 and TRBJ2-1 gives the whole variable domain AAGVIQSPRHLIKEKRETATLKCYPIPRHDTVYWYQQGPGQDPQFLISFYEKMQSDKGSIPDRFSAQQFSDYHSELNMSSLELGDSALYFCASSWRTMDYEQFFGPGTRLTVL.

The V call is TRBV2, the J call TRBJ1-6; D is uncertain. Germline CDR1 is SNHLY and CDR2 is FYNNEI. V was trimmed by 8 bases and J by 7 bases, leaving 15 bases between them. There are 14 residues in the CDR3. The CDR3 is CASRADGLNSPLHF. The CDR3 coding sequence is TGTGCCAGCCGGGCAGACGGTTTGAATTCACCCCTCCACTTT. Full variable domain (missing parts from reference TRBV2 and TRBJ1-6): EPEVTQTPSHQVTQMGQEVILRCVPISNHLYFYWYRQILGQKVEFLVSFYNNEISEKSEIFDDQFSVERPDGSNFTLKIRSTKLEDSAMYFCASRADGLNSPLHFGNGTRLTVT.

This sequence joins TRBV7-9 and TRBJ1-2; D not resolved. Germline CDR1 SEHNR, CDR2 FQNEAQ (reference sequence). With 5 bases removed from V and 0 bases from J, the gap between germline ends came to 16 bases. This CDR3 region has 16 residues. The CDR3 loop reads CASSPPVGRANYGYTF. The CDR3 DNA sequence: TGTGCCAGCAGCCCCCCCGTTGGGAGGGCTAACTATGGCTACACCTTC.

V usage is TRBV3-1 (or the pseudogene TRBV3-2) and J usage is TRBJ2-3; D is ambiguous. V shed 4 bases and J shed 1 base, with 6 bases lying between them. The CDR3 length is 13 residues. The germline CDR1 and CDR2 sequences are LGHDT and YNNKEL (reference sequence). The CDR3 bases are TGTGCCAGCAGCCCCACGGGCACAGATACGCAGTATTTT. This encodes CASSPTGTDTQYF.

The V and J genes are TRBV28 and TRBJ2-3; D gene ambiguous. The CDR3 length is 15 residues. Germline V gene data show CDR1 as MDHEN and CDR2 as SYDVKM. Trimming removed 5 bases from V and 1 base from J, with 13 bases in between. The CDR3, as DNA: TGTGCCAGCAGTCCCCTCCTGGATCGCACAGATACGCAGTATTTT. Translating gives CASSPLLDRTDTQYF. The whole variable domain, filled in from reference TRBV28 and TRBJ2-3, reads DVKVTQSSRYLVKRTGEKVFLECVQDMDHENMFWYRQDPGLGLRLIYFSYDVKMKEKGDIPEGYSVSREKKERFSLILESASTNQTSMYLCASSPLLDRTDTQYFGPGTRLTVL.

CDR3 protein: CASSLYTGTEAFF. CDR3 bases: TGTGCCAGCAGTTTATACACCGGGACTGAAGCTTTCTTT. The J gene is TRBJ1-1, the V gene TRBV27; D remains unclear. Deletions cut 1 base from V and 5 bases from J, with 8 bases between. This CDR3 comprises 13 residues. Germline V gene data show CDR1 as MNHEY and CDR2 as SMNVEV (reference sequence).

This clone showed up just once. The chain employs TRBV6-1 and TRBJ2-1, with D perhaps TRBD1 or TRBD2 (5 bases each). The ends were cut back, 3 bases at V and 8 bases at J, with 20 bases in the middle. CDR3 length: 16 residues. Germline assignment: CDR1 MNHNS and CDR2 SASEGT. The CDR3 sequence: CASSDASGTAIDEQFF. The CDR3 coding sequence is TGTGCCAGCAGTGATGCCTCCGGGACGGCTATAGATGAGCAGTTCTTC.

Many counts were recorded for this clone. The chain has TRBV2 and TRBJ1-1, with D perhaps TRBD1 (5 bases). V dropped 4 bases and J dropped 5 bases, with 11 bases sitting between them. The length of the CDR3 is 13 residues. Per germline, CDR1 SNHLY and CDR2 FYNNEI. CDR3 DNA sequence: TGTGCCAGCAGTGGAGGACCAGGGACTGAAGCTTTCTTT. The encoded protein is CASSGGPGTEAFF.

This clone came up a few times. The chain uses TRBV19 and TRBJ2-7, with D maybe TRBD1 (6 bases). The V gene's germline CDR1 is LNHDA and CDR2 SQIVND (reference sequence). V lost 6 bases, J lost 4 bases, and 10 bases lay in between. The CDR3 runs 12 residues. CDR3 loop: CASRGQRYEQYF. The CDR3 bases are TGTGCCAGTAGAGGACAGCGGTACGAGCAGTACTTC.